This paragraph reports one T cell receptor beta chain. Its antigen is not yet known. No clone much larger than this one lies a single base away; base qualities are absent. The collaborating institutions used their own protocols to collect whole blood in K2EDTA tubes. For TCRbeta analysis, collaborators shipped samples as frozen whole blood, isolated PBMCs, or DNA extracted from either of those sample types. This entry belongs to a study of blood T cell repertoires in COVID-19 (dated by TCRdb to 2018 to 2020). Study-wide context: The collaborator samples originated in the United States, Italy and Spain and spanned the acute and convalescent phases of COVID-19. The material from the prospective study consisted of cDNA or gDNA derived from T cells, B-cell-depleted T cells, or PBMCs. The dataset comprised deeply sampled blood TCRbeta repertoires from subjects exposed to, actively infected with, or recovered from COVID-19. A freely available public database, intended as a resource for researchers studying the immune response to SARS-CoV-2, is where the repertoires were released. Samples were obtained from the ongoing ImmuneRACE study (first 160 participants) and from over 1,000 subjects provided by 6 global collaborators. The sample metadata nearly always contained a de-identified subject ID, COVID-19 status, age in years and sex. Where available, HLA class I and class II types were obtained from metadata supplied by the sample provider rather than from assay-based typing. Study-level results and caveats: How much clinical and demographic metadata was included differed by source and by participant, and the metadata was provided uncurated.

The germline V gene provides CDR1 SGHDN and CDR2 FVKESK. V is shortened by 0 bases, J by 2 bases, and the region joining them spans 8 bases. The CDR3 measures 14 amino acids from cysteine to phenylalanine. The sequence is cut down to CDR3 DNA, 42 bases in frame from base 1. TCRbeta CDR3 regions were amplified from genomic DNA by means of the immunoSEQ Assay, a bias-controlled multiplex PCR. Under the source paper's analysis protocol: The number of nucleated cells in each sample was estimated from the amplification of reference gene primers within the assay. To quantify the absolute abundance of each unique TCRbeta CDR3 rearrangement, sequence reads were collapsed and filtered. For each sample, productive Simpson clonality was calculated as the square root of Simpson's diversity index over productive rearrangements. TCRdb's version of the immuneACCESS table is confined to in-frame rearrangements and falls short of the full clone set. An unresolved V gene accounts for under half of the shortfall where checked; the remainder is of unknown origin. D and trimming come from the DNA, and the V and J calls and clone size come from that table. For this sample the table gives approximately 140,000 clones, of which roughly 84% were detected only once. The ten largest account for 17% of the sample.

The sequence came from a woman over 75 with acute or convalescent COVID-19. The V and J segments used are TRBV14 and TRBJ2-7; matching of 5 bases hints at TRBD1 as the D gene. The sequenced sample was peripheral blood. In nucleotides, the sequence is TGTGCCAGCAGCCAAGATATGGGGCCCTACGAGCAGTACTTC. The translation is CASSQDMGPYEQYF. Where the CDR3 stops, the reference TRBV14 and TRBJ2-7 genes take over; the full variable domain is EAGVTQFPSHSVIEKGQTVTLRCDPISGHDNLYWYRRVMGKEIKFLLHFVKESKQDESGMPNNRFLAERTGGTYSTLKVQPAELEDSGVYFCASSQDMGPYEQYFGPGTRLTVT.